These T cell receptor beta chains were read from a single sample in a study of CD8+CD57+ T cells in acquired aplastic anemia. TCRdb itself ran the reads through MiXCR, one entry per CDR3 protein. Of some 170,000 distinct CDR3 sequences listed, less than 60% are singletons. The sample comprised sorted CD4+, CD8+, or CD8+CD57+ T cells (not recorded which) from PBMCs. The receptors shown here come from a human donor with aplastic anemia. Both conserved end residues are part of each CDR3. The D gene is left open where the match is weak. Some rows have no size entry. The others give once, few or many, or a class for an expanded clone.

>TRBV3-1|TRBD2|TRBJ2-1|16|NA
CASSHLPGLADNEQFF
TGTGCCAGCAGCCACCTACCGGGACTAGCGGACAATGAGCAGTTCTTC
>TRBV5-1|NA|TRBJ2-1|14|many
CASSLEVNYNEQFF
TGCGCCAGCAGCTTGGAAGTGAACTACAATGAGCAGTTCTTC
>TRBV7-3|NA|TRBJ2-2|13|NA
CASSYSRSGELFF
TGTGCCAGCAGCTACTCACGTTCCGGGGAGCTGTTTTTT
>TRBV5-6|TRBD2|TRBJ2-3|18|NA
CASSLILTASGGFDTQYF
TGTGCCAGCAGCTTGATATTAACGGCTAGCGGGGGATTTGATACGCAGTATTTT
>TRBV11-1|NA|TRBJ2-1|17|NA
CASSPRRGGTSYNEQFF
TGTGCCAGCAGCCCACGTCGAGGCGGAACATCCTACAATGAGCAGTTCTTC
>TRBV7-8|NA|TRBJ1-6|17|NA
CASSLSPNRNINSPLHF
TGTGCCAGCAGCTTGTCGCCGAACAGGAACATCAATTCACCCCTCCACTTT
>TRBV20-1|NA|TRBJ2-1|15|many
CSASSPWRDTNEQFF
TGCAGTGCTAGTTCTCCCTGGCGGGACACCAATGAGCAGTTCTTC
>TRBV11-1|TRBD2|TRBJ2-1|14|NA
CASKTGRADNEQFF
TGTGCCAGCAAGACCGGGAGGGCCGACAATGAGCAGTTCTTC
>TRBV5-8|NA|TRBJ1-1|12|many
CASSLIRTEAFF
TGTGCCAGCAGCTTGATTCGCACTGAAGCTTTCTTT
>TRBV5-4|NA|TRBJ2-5|21|NA
CASSSGFCAGLGGRDQETQYF
TGTGCCAGCAGCTCGGGTTTTTGTGCGGGGCTCGGGGGCCGTGACCAAGAGACCCAGTACTTC
>TRBV5-1|TRBD1|TRBJ2-1|14|many
CASSSGDRDNEQFF
TGCGCCAGCAGTTCTGGGGACAGGGACAATGAGCAGTTCTTC
>TRBV25-1|NA|TRBJ1-1|15|few
CASSELGHLNTEAFF
TGTGCCAGCAGTGAGCTGGGACATTTGAACACTGAAGCTTTCTTT
>TRBV11-2|NA|TRBJ1-6|13|NA
CASRQIDNSPLHF
TGTGCCAGCAGACAGATCGATAATTCACCCCTCCACTTT
>TRBV29-1|TRBD2|TRBJ2-1|13|few
CSGTSGLYNEQFF
TGCAGCGGCACTAGCGGGCTGTACAATGAGCAGTTCTTC
>TRBV2|NA|TRBJ2-5|15|NA
CASSGERGVQETQYF
TGTGCCAGCAGTGGCGAGAGGGGAGTCCAAGAGACCCAGTACTTC
>TRBV7-3|NA|TRBJ2-7|11|NA
CASSFFGEQYF
TGTGCCAGCAGCTTTTTTGGCGAGCAGTACTTC
>TRBV11-2|TRBD1|TRBJ1-5|18|many
CASSEPFYSGQFNQPQHF
TGTGCCAGCAGCGAACCATTTTACTCGGGACAGTTTAATCAGCCCCAGCATTTT
>TRBV20-1|NA|TRBJ2-7|12|NA
CSARGRSDEQYF
TGCAGTGCCCGAGGGAGGAGCGACGAGCAGTACTTC
>TRBV2|NA|TRBJ1-1|15|once
CASREEDRRNTEAFF
TGTGCCAGCCGAGAGGAGGACAGAAGGAACACTGAAGCTTTCTTT
>TRBV2|TRBD1|TRBJ1-2|15|NA
CASSTYFTGGDGYTF
TGTGCCAGCAGTACCTATTTTACAGGGGGGGATGGCTACACCTTC
>TRBV4-1|NA|TRBJ2-7|15|many
CASSQDEAGPYEQYF
TGCGCCAGCAGCCAAGATGAGGCGGGACCCTACGAGCAGTACTTC
>TRBV24-1|NA|TRBJ1-5|18|NA
CATSDLRRTKRVGQPQHF
TGTGCCACCAGTGATTTGAGGCGGACAAAACGGGTGGGTCAGCCCCAGCATTTT